The rows below give T cell receptor beta chains drawn from one sample of a study of radiation and T cells in renal cell carcinoma. Repertoires were generated with immunoSEQ multiplex PCR, while TCRdb's copy carries only in-frame clones and drops some. The table shows about 49,000 clones, with 75% to 90% occurring only once. The sample was blood, taken from a patient whose treatment included radiotherapy and nephrectomy. These receptors came from a woman in her sixties or seventies with renal cell carcinoma. The CDR3 runs from the conserved cysteine through the conserved F or W. The order of the fields is V gene, clone size, J gene, D gene, CDR3 DNA, CDR3 protein. The D gene is left open where the match is weak. Part of the rows lack a size; the others show once, few, many or a class for expanded clones.

V: TRBV7-2; size: few; J: TRBJ1-1; D: .; DNA: TGTGCCAGCAGCCCGCCCCCGTACGTAAACAAGAACACTGAAGCTTTCTTT; CDR3: CASSPPPYVNKNTEAFF
V: TRBV9; size: .; J: TRBJ2-7; D: TRBD2; DNA: TGTGCCAGCAGCCCCTGGACTAGCGGGAACTCCTACGAGCAGTACTTC; CDR3: CASSPWTSGNSYEQYF
V: TRBV2; size: .; J: TRBJ2-4; D: TRBD2; DNA: TGTGCCAGCAGCGCGACTAGCGGGGTTTCCAAAAACATTCAGTACTTC; CDR3: CASSATSGVSKNIQYF
V: TRBV11-2; size: .; J: TRBJ2-1; D: TRBD2; DNA: TGTGCCAGCAGCCTCCCCTCGGGGGGGCGCAGGTACAATGAGCAGTTCTTC; CDR3: CASSLPSGGRRYNEQFF
V: TRBV11-3; size: .; J: TRBJ2-1; D: TRBD2; DNA: TGTGCCAGCAGCTTAGACCCAGCGGGAGGGCCTCACAATGAGCAGTTCTTC; CDR3: CASSLDPAGGPHNEQFF
V: TRBV7-2; size: .; J: TRBJ1-2; D: .; DNA: TGTGCCAGCAGCACGCGGACAGCTCCATACACCTTC; CDR3: CASSTRTAPYTF
V: TRBV6-9; size: once; J: TRBJ1-4; D: .; DNA: TGTGCCAGCAGTTATAGGCTGGGGCAGGGAAGTTACAAGACTAATGAAAAACTGTTTTTT; CDR3: CASSYRLGQGSYKTNEKLFF
V: TRBV27; size: .; J: TRBJ1-1; D: .; DNA: TGTGCCAGCACCCCGGTGGGGGGGAACACTGAAGCTTTCTTT; CDR3: CASTPVGGNTEAFF
V: TRBV9; size: few; J: TRBJ2-1; D: .; DNA: TGTGCCAGCAGCCCCTTCGGTGGGAATGAGCAGTTCTTC; CDR3: CASSPFGGNEQFF
V: TRBV19; size: few; J: TRBJ1-4; D: .; DNA: TGTGCCAGTAGTGTCGGGACCGTTATTGGGGAAAAACTGTTTTTT; CDR3: CASSVGTVIGEKLFF
V: TRBV5-1; size: once; J: TRBJ2-7; D: .; DNA: TGCGCCAGCGGGACGGCTAGCTCCTACGAGCAGTACTTC; CDR3: CASGTASSYEQYF
V: TRBV5-1; size: .; J: TRBJ2-5; D: .; DNA: TGCGCCAGCAGCTCGGAAGGGGTCGGGCTGGAGACCCAGTACTTC; CDR3: CASSSEGVGLETQYF
V: TRBV14; size: .; J: TRBJ2-3; D: .; DNA: TGTGCCAGCAGCCAAGATTCCCCGGGAGAGGGCACAGATACGCAGTATTTT; CDR3: CASSQDSPGEGTDTQYF
V: TRBV18; size: .; J: TRBJ1-1; D: TRBD1; DNA: TGTGCCAGCTCACTAAAATCGGGACAGGCGAACACTGAAGCTTTCTTT; CDR3: CASSLKSGQANTEAFF
V: TRBV7-2; size: .; J: TRBJ2-7; D: TRBD2; DNA: TGTGCCAGCAGCTTAGCTAGCGGGACTTACGAGCAGTACTTC; CDR3: CASSLASGTYEQYF
V: TRBV2; size: few; J: TRBJ1-5; D: .; DNA: TGTGCCAGCAGTGAAGCCCCTTTTTATCAGCCCCAGCATTTT; CDR3: CASSEAPFYQPQHF
V: TRBV19; size: .; J: TRBJ2-2; D: TRBD2; DNA: TGTGCCAGTAGTTCCCGGACTAGCGGGAGAATAACCGGGGAGCTGTTTTTT; CDR3: CASSSRTSGRITGELFF
V: TRBV5-4; size: .; J: TRBJ2-1; D: .; DNA: TGTGCCAGCAGCTACGACAGAGGGTCCTACAATGAGCAGTTCTTC; CDR3: CASSYDRGSYNEQFF
V: TRBV19; size: .; J: TRBJ1-1; D: TRBD1; DNA: TGTGCCAGTAAGGACAGGGGGCGCGAAACTGAAGCTTTCTTT; CDR3: CASKDRGRETEAFF
V: TRBV6-5; size: .; J: TRBJ1-1; D: .; DNA: TGTGCCGTACAGTTTGGGGAAAACACTGAAGCTTTCTTT; CDR3: CAVQFGENTEAFF
V: TRBV10-3; size: .; J: TRBJ2-7; D: .; DNA: TGTGCCATCAGTGTCCAGGGCTACGAGCAGTACTTC; CDR3: CAISVQGYEQYF
V: TRBV5-8; size: few; J: TRBJ1-2; D: .; DNA: TGTGCCAGCAGCTTGGAAGGCGTCACCTATGGCTACACCTTC; CDR3: CASSLEGVTYGYTF
V: TRBV4-2; size: .; J: TRBJ2-6; D: .; DNA: TGTGCCAGCAGCCAAGTGGGCAGGCCCAGCTCTGGGGCCAACGTCCTGACTTTC; CDR3: CASSQVGRPSSGANVLTF
V: TRBV7-6; size: .; J: TRBJ2-1; D: TRBD1; DNA: TGTGCCAGCAGCGGCGGGACAGGGTGGGATGAGCAGTTCTTC; CDR3: CASSGGTGWDEQFF
V: TRBV25-1; size: once; J: TRBJ1-1; D: .; DNA: TGTGCCAGCAGTGCCTCAGGACCTTTGGGCACTGAAGCTTTCTTT; CDR3: CASSASGPLGTEAFF
V: TRBV10-2; size: .; J: TRBJ1-1; D: .; DNA: TGCGCCAGCAGTGAGTCTCGGGGGGAAGCTTTCTTT; CDR3: CASSESRGEAFF
V: TRBV20-1; size: .; J: TRBJ2-7; D: .; DNA: TGCAGTGCTAGGGGATTCGAGCAGTACTTC; CDR3: CSARGFEQYF
V: TRBV29-1; size: .; J: TRBJ1-1; D: .; DNA: TGCAGCGTTGAGACGGCCCGGACTGAAGCTTTCTTT; CDR3: CSVETARTEAFF
V: TRBV5-1; size: .; J: TRBJ2-3; D: TRBD1; DNA: TGCGCCAGCAGCTTCCGGACAGGGGTGGCAGATACGCAGTATTTT; CDR3: CASSFRTGVADTQYF
V: TRBV7-2; size: .; J: TRBJ1-1; D: .; DNA: TGTGCCAGCAGCTTAGCACAGATGAACACTGAAGCTTTCTTT; CDR3: CASSLAQMNTEAFF
V: TRBV5-1; size: .; J: TRBJ2-1; D: TRBD2; DNA: TGCGCCAGCAGCCTTTCCCTAGCGGGAGGGCCCAATGAGCAGTTCTTC; CDR3: CASSLSLAGGPNEQFF
V: TRBV13; size: .; J: TRBJ2-1; D: .; DNA: TGTGCCAGCACCACCGCGCCCGGTAGTCTGGGTGAGCAGTTCTTC; CDR3: CASTTAPGSLGEQFF
V: TRBV7-3; size: .; J: TRBJ2-1; D: TRBD1; DNA: TGTGCCAGCAGCCGGGACAGGGGGGAATACAATGAGCAGTTCTTC; CDR3: CASSRDRGEYNEQFF
V: TRBV29-1; size: .; J: TRBJ2-2; D: .; DNA: TGCAGCGTTGCAGCGAGGTCAATTACCGGGGAGCTGTTTTTT; CDR3: CSVAARSITGELFF
V: TRBV28; size: .; J: TRBJ2-7; D: TRBD2; DNA: TGTGCCAGCAGCGAGGGACTAGCGGGGAACCCAGGGCAGTACTTC; CDR3: CASSEGLAGNPGQYF
V: TRBV10-2; size: .; J: TRBJ2-7; D: TRBD1; DNA: TGCGCCAGTGAGGGACAGCACTACGAGCAGTACTTC; CDR3: CASEGQHYEQYF
V: TRBV9; size: .; J: TRBJ2-2; D: TRBD1; DNA: TGTGCCAGCAGCACAGGACAGGGGAGTAGCGGGGAGCTGTTTTTT; CDR3: CASSTGQGSSGELFF
V: TRBV13; size: .; J: TRBJ2-3; D: .; DNA: TGTGCCAGCAGCTTAGGCCTCAGGGGTGGAAACACAGATACGCAGTATTTT; CDR3: CASSLGLRGGNTDTQYF
V: TRBV5-4; size: .; J: TRBJ2-7; D: TRBD1; DNA: TGTGCCAGCAGCTTGCCCGGGGCAGGGGGCTCCTACGAGCAGTACTTC; CDR3: CASSLPGAGGSYEQYF
V: TRBV11-3; size: .; J: TRBJ2-3; D: TRBD2; DNA: TGTGCCAGCAGCACTTACAGCGGGAGCGGAACAGATACGCAGTATTTT; CDR3: CASSTYSGSGTDTQYF
V: TRBV19; size: few; J: TRBJ2-3; D: .; DNA: TGTGCCAGTAGTGGAGGGATCACAGATACGCAGTATTTT; CDR3: CASSGGITDTQYF
V: TRBV4-1; size: .; J: TRBJ2-5; D: .; DNA: TGCGCCAGCAGCCAAGGAGTAGCAGAGACCCAGTACTTC; CDR3: CASSQGVAETQYF
V: TRBV7-6; size: .; J: TRBJ1-1; D: TRBD1; DNA: TGTGCCAGCAGCTTAGCCCGACAGGGGTTGAACACTGAAGCTTTCTTT; CDR3: CASSLARQGLNTEAFF
V: TRBV2; size: .; J: TRBJ2-3; D: TRBD2; DNA: TGTGCCAGCAGTGAAGCTAGCGGGACTAACACAGATACGCAGTATTTT; CDR3: CASSEASGTNTDTQYF
V: TRBV5-6; size: .; J: TRBJ1-5; D: .; DNA: TGTGCCAGCAGCTCTAGCGGACAGTCCCAGTCCTATAGCAATCAGCCCCAGCATTTT; CDR3: CASSSSGQSQSYSNQPQHF
V: TRBV9; size: .; J: TRBJ1-5; D: .; DNA: TGTGCCAGCAGCGTAGCTCCCGGCGGGGATCAGCCCCAGCATTTT; CDR3: CASSVAPGGDQPQHF
V: TRBV7-8; size: once; J: TRBJ1-5; D: .; DNA: TGTGCCAGCAGCCCTGTCGGTCCCAGCAATCAGCCCCAGCATTTT; CDR3: CASSPVGPSNQPQHF
V: TRBV18; size: .; J: TRBJ1-2; D: .; DNA: TGTGCCAGCTCACCCGGTCGGAACTATGGCTACACCTTC; CDR3: CASSPGRNYGYTF
V: TRBV18; size: .; J: TRBJ1-5; D: .; DNA: TGTGCCAGCGGTACGGGGAGTGATCAGCCCCAGCATTTT; CDR3: CASGTGSDQPQHF
V: TRBV5-1; size: .; J: TRBJ1-5; D: .; DNA: TGCGCCAGCAGCTTGGCAGGCGCCTCAGGTCAGCCCCAGCATTTT; CDR3: CASSLAGASGQPQHF
V: TRBV27; size: .; J: TRBJ1-1; D: .; DNA: TGTGCCAGCAGTTTCATAGGAGGGACTGAAGCTTTCTTT; CDR3: CASSFIGGTEAFF
V: TRBV2; size: .; J: TRBJ1-6; D: .; DNA: TGTGCCAGCAGTCTGACAGATGGTAATTCACCCCTCCACTTT; CDR3: CASSLTDGNSPLHF
V: TRBV12-5; size: .; J: TRBJ1-1; D: TRBD1; DNA: TGTGCTAGTGGCCCGGGACAGGGGTTGAACACTGAAGCTTTCTTT; CDR3: CASGPGQGLNTEAFF